This entry features one TCR beta chain sequence. This clone has a handful of counts. The specificity of this receptor is unknown. No base-level quality is on record; no much larger clone is a single base apart. These data come from a study of OX40 agonist ivuxolimab in advanced cancers. Some background on the complete study: The costimulatory receptor OX40 (CD134) was targeted by ivuxolimab, a fully human IgG2 agonistic monoclonal antibody. The paper describes the monotherapy dose-escalation part (N of about 50 patients) of the phase I trial of ivuxolimab. Patients were allowed to have had prior anti-PD-1, anti-PD-L1 or anti-CTLA-4 therapy, and approximately 43% of the dose-escalation patients had previously received checkpoint inhibitors. Intravenous ivuxolimab was administered to patients every 2 weeks at six dose levels: 0.01, 0.1, 0.3, 1.5, 3 and 10 mg/kg. Peripheral TCRbeta sequencing was intended to test whether TCR sequence diversity was altered and clonal T-cell expansion was caused by ivuxolimab. A male proportion of under 85% and a mean age of around 60 years, ranging from about 20 to 79, were recorded for the dose-escalation cohort. Among the approximately 50 dose-escalation patients, some 19 had hepatocellular carcinoma, roughly 15 melanoma, 9 renal cell carcinoma and 9 head and neck cancer. Three dose-escalation patients achieved partial responses, one with hepatocellular carcinoma and two with cutaneous melanoma.

Genomic DNA was extracted from sorted cells for sequencing of the TCRbeta CDR3 region. TCRbeta CDR3 regions were sequenced using the immunoSEQ Assay. The source is immuneACCESS, and TCRdb retained only in-frame sequences with V and J called. Part of the clones is not carried over; for the studies checked, unresolved V genes explain less than half of this, and the remainder is unexplained. In this sample the table shows under 85,000 clones, roughly 86% of which occur a single time. Around 0.8% of the sample lies in the top ten. A distance of 19 bases separates the germline ends of V and J, which lose 4 bases and 11 bases respectively. From the cysteine through the phenylalanine, the CDR3 covers 15 amino acids. Solely the CDR3 DNA is kept, with 45 bases framed from the first base. From a lookup of the germline V gene, CDR1 and CDR2 are SGHRS and YFSETQ. The trial excluded patients who had a history of autoimmune disease or who were on systemic immunosuppression. Peripheral blood for TCR sequencing was drawn from every dose cohort at baseline, at cycle 4 day 1 and at cycle 7 day 1. Samples were obtained from an open-label, multicenter, first-in-human phase I dose-escalation trial of ivuxolimab. Adults with locally advanced or metastatic melanoma, renal cell, hepatocellular, or head and neck squamous cell carcinoma were enrolled in the trial. Before TCR sequencing, CD4+ T cells and CD8+ T cells were sorted from peripheral blood as separate populations.

Overall results and qualifications from the work: The antigen specificity of the clonally expanded peripheral T cells was not determined. In partial responders in the 0.1-3.0 mg/kg groups, normalized peripheral clonal expansion was found to be among the lowest, especially among CD8+ T cells. Low levels of normalized T-cell clonal expansion were also seen in some nonresponding patients. After ivuxolimab, CD8+ T cells had more expanded clones than CD4+ T cells on average. At doses of 0.1 to 3.0 mg/kg, clonal expansion of both CD4+ and CD8+ T cells in blood was seen between baseline and week 6.

This receptor was taken from an adult with an advanced solid tumor such as melanoma, head and neck, liver or kidney cancer. The chain employs TRBV5-1 and TRBJ1-6; the D gene is unclear. Here the sequenced sample was CD4+ or CD8+ T cells sorted from blood, taken in a trial of the OX40 agonist ivuxolimab. The CDR3 protein: CASSPTTGSRAPLHF. Here is the DNA: TGCGCCAGCAGCCCGACAACGGGGAGTCGGGCACCCCTCCACTTT.